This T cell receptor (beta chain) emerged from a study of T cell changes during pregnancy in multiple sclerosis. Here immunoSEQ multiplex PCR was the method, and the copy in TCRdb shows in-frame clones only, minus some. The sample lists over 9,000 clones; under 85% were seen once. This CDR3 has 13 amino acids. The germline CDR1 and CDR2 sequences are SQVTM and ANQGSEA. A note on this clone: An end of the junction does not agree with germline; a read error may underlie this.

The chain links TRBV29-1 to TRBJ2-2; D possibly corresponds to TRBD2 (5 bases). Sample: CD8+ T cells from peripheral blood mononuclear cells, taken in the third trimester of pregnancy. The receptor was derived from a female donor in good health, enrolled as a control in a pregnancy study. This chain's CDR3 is CSVEGNGHRGAVF. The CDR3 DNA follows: TGCAGCGTTGAGGGGAACGGGCACCGGGGAGCTGTTTTT.